Sequencing of this TCR beta chain was carried out in a study of OX40 agonist ivuxolimab in advanced cancers. Turning to the study itself: Patients undergoing dose escalation presented with hepatocellular carcinoma, melanoma, renal cell or head and neck cancer. At just under 85% male, the cohort had a mean age of about 55 years, ranging from roughly 20 to 79.

The CDR3 consists of 16 residues. Exclusion of a patient followed from autoimmune disease history or systemic immunosuppression. Using immunoSEQ multiplex PCR, the repertoire was profiled, and TCRdb retains in-frame clones only, with some absent. Of 78,000 or so clones in the sample, 88% were seen once. Study-wide points: Partial responders receiving 0.1-3.0 mg/kg showed among the lowest clonal expansion.

This clone was recorded only once. The antigen is unknown. The receptor was isolated from an adult with an advanced solid tumor such as melanoma, head and neck, liver or kidney cancer. The gene calls are TRBV21-1 and TRBJ2-4; the tabulated D call, TRBD2, remains unverified against the DNA. TRBV21-1 is described as a pseudogene. Sequences were derived from CD4+ or CD8+ T cells sorted from blood, sampled in a trial of the OX40 agonist ivuxolimab. The CDR3 DNA follows: TGTGCCAGCAGCAAAACGAGAGCTTTAGCCAAAAACATTCAGTACTTC. Residues: CASSKTRALAKNIQYF.